This is a list of T cell receptor beta chains from one sample in a study of control samples from healthy donors and cancer patients. TCRdb keeps only in-frame clones here, not all; method: immunoSEQ multiplex PCR. The table lists approximately 50,000 clones, more than 75% of them singletons, with roughly 12% in the top ten. Specimen: PBMCs. All receptors come from a woman aged 55 to 70 with lung cancer. CDR3s include the opening cysteine and the closing phenylalanine or tryptophan. The D gene is left open where the match is weak. A clone size is listed for some rows: how often the clone was seen (once, few, many), or a class if it is expanded.

size	D	J	V	DNA	CDR3
-	TRBD1	TRBJ1-4	TRBV29-1	TGCAGCGTTCAGAAGGCAGGGGGAGATGAAAAACTGTTTTTT	CSVQKAGGDEKLFF
-	-	TRBJ2-1	TRBV6-5	TGTGCCAGCAGTCACGATTCCTACAATGAGCAGTTCTTC	CASSHDSYNEQFF
-	-	TRBJ2-7	TRBV19	TGTGCCAGTAGTAGAGGCATTTCCTACGAGCAGTACTTC	CASSRGISYEQYF
-	TRBD2	TRBJ2-1	TRBV6-4	TGTGCCAGCAGTGAAAGGCTAGCGGGCCCTAGCTCCTACAATGAGCAGTTCTTC	CASSERLAGPSSYNEQFF
-	-	TRBJ2-2	TRBV5-1	TGCGCCAGCAGCTCACAGGAACACCGGGGAGCTGTTTTT	CASSSQEHRGAVF
-	TRBD2	TRBJ2-1	TRBV7-6	TGTGCCAGCAGCTTAGCTACCGGGACTAGCGGGTTTAATGAGCAGTTCTTC	CASSLATGTSGFNEQFF
-	-	TRBJ1-1	TRBV5-1	TGCGCCAGCAGCTTGGATCACAAAAGCCTTAACACTGAAGCTTTCTTT	CASSLDHKSLNTEAFF
-	TRBD1	TRBJ2-2	TRBV7-8	TGTGCCAGCAGCTCACATACAGGGGACCGGGAGCTGTTTTTT	CASSSHTGDRELFF
-	TRBD2	TRBJ2-5	TRBV5-1	TGCGCCAGCAGCTCGACTAGCGGGAGGGCCTCTGGAGAGACCCAGTACTTC	CASSSTSGRASGETQYF
-	TRBD2	TRBJ2-2	TRBV18	TGTGCCAGCTCACCCGCTAGCGGAAACACCGGGGAGCTGTTTTTT	CASSPASGNTGELFF
-	TRBD1	TRBJ2-7	TRBV5-4	TGTGCCAGCAGCTTGTCTGCAGGGGGCACCGGCGAGCAGTACTTC	CASSLSAGGTGEQYF
-	TRBD2	TRBJ2-3	TRBV5-1	TGCGCCAGCAGGCTTAGCGGGGGGGCTACAGATACGCAGTATTTT	CASRLSGGATDTQYF
-	-	TRBJ1-2	TRBV5-1	TGCGCCAGCAGCTCGACAGGCTTTCTCTATGGCTACACCTTC	CASSSTGFLYGYTF
-	-	TRBJ2-2	TRBV19	TGTGCCAGTAGTATGGGTTGGCGGGGAAGACGTAGCACCGGGGAGCTGTTTTTT	CASSMGWRGRRSTGELFF
once	-	TRBJ1-3	TRBV6-2/TRBV6-3	TGTGCCAGCAGCCGGGACGCAAACTCTGGAAACACCATATATTTT	CASSRDANSGNTIYF
-	TRBD1	TRBJ2-1	TRBV28	TGTGCCAGCAGTCGGGGACAGGGGGGAAATGAGCAGTTCTTC	CASSRGQGGNEQFF
-	TRBD1	TRBJ2-7	TRBV19	TGTGCCAGTAGTGTCGACAGGGGCTACGAGCAGTACTTC	CASSVDRGYEQYF
-	-	TRBJ2-1	TRBV18	TGTGCCAGCTCACCGGGCAGCGACAATGAGCAGTTCTTC	CASSPGSDNEQFF
-	-	TRBJ1-5	TRBV21-1	TGTGCCAGCAGCAAAGGACGGGGCCCCAATCAGCCCCAGCATTTT	CASSKGRGPNQPQHF
-	TRBD1	TRBJ1-5	TRBV30	TGTGCCTGGAGTGTAACGGGACAGGGTAGGCAGCCCCAGCATTTT	CAWSVTGQGRQPQHF
-	TRBD1	TRBJ1-3	TRBV19	TGTGCCAGTAGTACTCTGGACAGGGGTTTGACTGGAAACACCATATATTTT	CASSTLDRGLTGNTIYF
-	TRBD2	TRBJ2-1	TRBV5-1	TGCGCCAGCAGCTTTAGCGGGAGCGGAAGAAATGAGCAGTTCTTC	CASSFSGSGRNEQFF
-	TRBD2	TRBJ2-2	TRBV18	TGTGCCAGCTCACCACGGACTAGCGGAAACACCGGGGAGCTGTTTTTT	CASSPRTSGNTGELFF
-	TRBD2	TRBJ2-1	TRBV5-1	TGCGCCAGCAGCTTACTGACTAGCGGGAGCTCCTACAATGAGCAGTTCTTC	CASSLLTSGSSYNEQFF
-	-	TRBJ1-1	TRBV18	TGTGCCAGCTCGGGGGGAGCGGAGAACACTGAAGCTTTCTTT	CASSGGAENTEAFF
-	TRBD2	TRBJ2-7	TRBV5-1	TGCGCCAGCAGCATCCTAGCGGGGAGCTCCTACGAGCAGTACTTC	CASSILAGSSYEQYF
-	TRBD1	TRBJ1-5	TRBV6-4	TGTGCCAGCAGTGATGTGACAGGGGAACATAGCAATCAGCCCCAGCATTTT	CASSDVTGEHSNQPQHF
-	-	TRBJ2-7	TRBV11-2	TGTGCCAGCAGCCCAGCATCTAGGAAGCAGTACTTC	CASSPASRKQYF
-	TRBD2	TRBJ2-2	TRBV18	TGTGCCAGCTCACCACGGGGACTAGCGGGGAGAAACACCGGGGAGCTGTTTTTT	CASSPRGLAGRNTGELFF
-	-	TRBJ2-1	TRBV7-3	TGTGCCAGCAGCTCCCGAGGGGGGGGCTCCTACAATGAGCAGTTCTTC	CASSSRGGGSYNEQFF
-	-	TRBJ1-3	TRBV12-5	TGTGCTAGTGGTTGGATCGTGAAACAGGGTCAAGGAAACACCATATATTTT	CASGWIVKQGQGNTIYF
-	TRBD1	TRBJ2-1	TRBV7-9	TGTGCCAGCAGCGTCAGGGGGAAAGTGGACAATGAGCAGTTCTTC	CASSVRGKVDNEQFF
-	-	TRBJ1-1	TRBV6-5	TGTGCCAGCCTTAGAGGGGCGGAGAACACTGAAGCTTTCTTT	CASLRGAENTEAFF
-	-	TRBJ1-6	TRBV27	TGTGCCAGCAGTCCTATGGGAGGGCCCCTCCACTTT	CASSPMGGPLHF
-	-	TRBJ2-1	TRBV5-1	TGCGCCAGCAGCTTGTTTCCAGGGACTTACAATGAGCAGTTCTTC	CASSLFPGTYNEQFF
once	-	TRBJ2-7	TRBV15	TGTGCCACCAGCAGAGATCCGAGGGGCTGGGAGCAGTACTTC	CATSRDPRGWEQYF
-	-	TRBJ2-5	TRBV5-1	TGCGCCAGCAGCTCCGGACTGGAAGAGACCCAGTACTTC	CASSSGLEETQYF
-	-	TRBJ1-1	TRBV6-5	TGTGCCAGCAGTTGGGCGTCGAACACTGAAGCTTTCTTT	CASSWASNTEAFF
-	-	TRBJ1-5	TRBV19	TGTGCCAGCCGGGACGGATATAGCAATCAGCCCCAGCATTTT	CASRDGYSNQPQHF
-	-	TRBJ2-7	TRBV9	TGTGCCAGCAGCGTAGAACCCGGGCCCTACGAGCAGTACTTC	CASSVEPGPYEQYF
-	-	TRBJ1-6	TRBV19	TGTGCCAGTAGTCCTTGGGGCAGCGGTTTGTCACCCCTCCACTTT	CASSPWGSGLSPLHF
-	-	TRBJ1-2	TRBV28	TGTGCCAGCAGCCTCGACCGAGGCGGGAACTATGGCTACACCTTC	CASSLDRGGNYGYTF
-	TRBD1	TRBJ1-1	TRBV2	TGTGCCAGCACTGGGGACAGAAGTAACACTGAAGCTTTCTTT	CASTGDRSNTEAFF
-	-	TRBJ2-5	TRBV6-5	TGTGCCAGCAGCCCATCGCAGGATAGGGAGACCCAGTACTTC	CASSPSQDRETQYF
-	TRBD1	TRBJ1-2	TRBV7-3	TGTGCCAGCAGATCGGACAGGGTCTATGGCTACACCTTC	CASRSDRVYGYTF
-	TRBD2	TRBJ2-7	TRBV19	TGTGCCAGTAGTATCCAGGGACTAGCGGGAGGGGCTACCTACGAGCAGTACTTC	CASSIQGLAGGATYEQYF
-	-	TRBJ2-4	TRBV3-1/TRBV3-2	TGTGCCAGCAGCCAAGATCGAACGGGAGTACACATTCAGTACTTC	CASSQDRTGVHIQYF
once	TRBD1	TRBJ2-1	TRBV28	TGTGCCAGCAGTTTGTCCAGGGGGCTGTTCTTC	CASSLSRGLFF
-	-	TRBJ1-2	TRBV7-9	TGTGCCAGCAGCTTAGGGGCAGTCCCCTCCCATGGCTACACCTTC	CASSLGAVPSHGYTF
-	-	TRBJ2-7	TRBV5-1	TGCGCCGGCAGCTTGGAAGGTAACTCGGGGGAGCAGTACTTC	CAGSLEGNSGEQYF
once	TRBD1	TRBJ2-1	TRBV19	TGTGCCACTAAGACAGGGGTCTACAATGAGCAGTTCTTC	CATKTGVYNEQFF
once	TRBD2	TRBJ2-1	TRBV9	TGTGCCAGCAGCGTAGATCTAGCGGGAGACGAGCAGTTCTTC	CASSVDLAGDEQFF
-	-	TRBJ1-2	TRBV18	TGTGCCAGCTCACCAACCGTCCAGGGCGACTATGGCTACACCTTC	CASSPTVQGDYGYTF